Given below is one TCR beta chain in context. Its matching antigen is unknown. This record comes from a study of molecular identifiers for immune sequencing clone quantification. Findings and caveats of the study: It was shown that clones above 20 RNA copies held over 99% of effector molecules, but under 1% in naive cells.

This CDR3 has 15 residues. V lost 2 bases and J 0 bases, leaving 11 bases between the germline ends. Germline-derived CDR1 and CDR2 are DFQATT and SNEGSKA (reference sequence). TCRdb re-called the PCR reads with MiXCR, one entry per CDR3 protein. The repertoire holds about 640,000 distinct CDR3 sequences, with roughly 21% as singletons. Sequenced material: naive CD8+ T cells from blood, with Jurkat cell RNA spiked in. The subset was: FACS-sorted CD8+CD4-CCR7+CD45RA+ naive T cells. The gene calls are TRBV20-1 and TRBJ1-5, with D maybe TRBD1 (6 bases). This TCR was sampled from a human donor in good health. Some libraries in this study had Jurkat cell RNA spiked in. The CDR3 sequence is CSARQGLNSNQPQHF. Here the CDR3 DNA reads TGCAGTGCTAGACAGGGGCTAAATAGCAATCAGCCCCAGCATTTT.